The rows below give T cell receptor beta chains drawn from one sample of a study of STAT3 mutations in large granular lymphocyte leukemia. TCRdb keeps only in-frame clones here, not all; method: immunoSEQ multiplex PCR. The sample consists of 1,300 to 1,500 clones, 55% to 70% of them appearing once. Input material: peripheral blood mononuclear cells. These receptors all come from a woman in her sixties or seventies with T-cell large granular lymphocyte leukemia. Some clones in this sample may be carry-over from other donors' samples. The conserved cysteine and the conserved F or W are not part of the CDR3 here. A D gene is named only where the DNA matches it firmly. Clone size is not always given. Where it is, it says once, few, many or a class for expanded clones.

j_gene	abundance	d_gene	v_gene	CDR3aa
TRBJ2-7	-	TRBD1	TRBV7-8	ASSTTGQGFYEQY
TRBJ2-7	-	-	TRBV27	ACHRGDEQY
TRBJ1-5	-	-	TRBV7-2	ASSLDGASNQPQH
TRBJ2-7	large	TRBD1	TRBV15	ATSASGTVPYEQY
TRBJ2-3	few	-	TRBV21-1	ATPGVASGRLEDTQY
TRBJ1-2	-	TRBD1	TRBV18	ASSPEPPGQGNYGYT
TRBJ2-1	-	-	TRBV7-2	ASSLLIEVNEQF
TRBJ1-2	-	TRBD1	TRBV29-1	SVSDRGIYYGYT
TRBJ1-4	-	TRBD1	TRBV5-1	ASSGGTGGEKLF
TRBJ2-3	-	TRBD2	TRBV18	ASSLGTSGSWMDTQY
TRBJ2-2	-	-	TRBV30	AGGDLITGELF
TRBJ2-7	few	-	TRBV4-1	ASSQVRELGPSYKQY
TRBJ2-4	-	-	TRBV27	ASSTYQGTKNIQY
TRBJ2-7	-	-	TRBV18	ASSPRDDEQY
TRBJ1-1	-	-	TRBV5-4	ASSSEPAGVGSAF
TRBJ1-1	-	-	TRBV18	ASSPSERVDTEAF
TRBJ1-1	-	-	TRBV4-1	ASRLGNTEAF
TRBJ2-7	few	-	TRBV7-2	ASSWGHLPSYEQY
TRBJ2-5	-	-	TRBV5-1	ASSLGQSQETQY
TRBJ2-4	-	-	TRBV5-1	ASSLVDSSRAKNIQY
TRBJ1-2	-	-	TRBV27	ASSTRSENYGYT
TRBJ1-5	few	-	TRBV6-6	ASTNGANQPQH
TRBJ2-7	-	-	TRBV10-2	ASSETGFGYEQY
TRBJ1-1	-	-	TRBV5-1	ASSLDPNTEAF
TRBJ2-7	-	-	TRBV27	ASSLTTAYEQY
TRBJ2-5	-	TRBD2	TRBV5-4	ASSLAGRGQETQY
TRBJ1-1	-	-	TRBV13	ASSVGTGPYLEAF
TRBJ1-2	-	TRBD1	TRBV5-4	ASSGDRGYFYGYT
TRBJ2-1	-	TRBD1	TRBV29-1	SVARQGGEQF